Following are 20 T cell receptor beta chains from one sample sequenced in a study of OX40 agonist ivuxolimab in advanced cancers. Profiling relied on immunoSEQ multiplex PCR, and the TCRdb table lists in-frame clones only, not all of them. The sample holds just over 20,000 clones, around three quarters seen once. This specimen consisted of CD4+ or CD8+ T cells sorted from blood, obtained in a trial of the OX40 agonist ivuxolimab. Source of these receptors: an adult with an advanced solid tumor such as melanoma, head and neck, liver or kidney cancer.

This clone has more than one count but fewer than ten. The V and J genes are TRBV7-9 and TRBJ1-1, with 7 bases identical to TRBD1. Per germline, CDR1 SEHNR and CDR2 FQNEAQ (reference sequence). The CDR3 loop spans 14 amino acids. Trimming at V came to 3 bases and at J to 0 bases, leaving 1 base not matched to a gene. The CDR3 loop is CASSLGQLNTEAFF. The CDR3 DNA reads as TGTGCCAGCAGCTTGGGACAGTTGAACACTGAAGCTTTCTTT.

The chain has TRBV27 and TRBJ2-3; the D call may be TRBD1 or TRBD2 (5 bases each). CDR1 MNHEY and CDR2 SMNVEV come from the germline V gene (reference sequence). The CDR3 runs to 15 residues. Trimming stripped 0 bases from V and 11 bases from J, with 18 bases between. CDR3 in DNA: TGTGCCAGCAGTTTATCGAGGGGAGTACTCCTCCGGCAGTATTTT. Protein sequence: CASSLSRGVLLRQYF.

This chain links TRBV5-6 with TRBJ1-3; D unclear. V lost 4 bases to trimming and J lost 0 bases, with 11 bases between them. Germline-derived CDR1 and CDR2 are SGHDT and YYEEEE. The CDR3 contains 15 residues. The CDR3: CASSPRPPSGNTIYF. CDR3 DNA sequence: TGTGCCAGCAGCCCCAGGCCTCCCTCTGGAAACACCATATATTTT.

The CDR3 coding sequence is TGTGCCAGCAGCTTAGATCGGGGGGGAAGCACAGATACGCAGTATTTT. Translation: CASSLDRGGSTDTQYF. The chain has TRBV11-2 and TRBJ2-3; 8 positions agree with TRBD2. Looked up from germline, CDR1 is SGHAT and CDR2 is FQNNGV. The V gene end was trimmed by 0 bases and the J gene end by 0 bases; junction bases not matched to a gene: 2. CDR3 length equals 16 residues.

J is TRBJ2-2 and V is TRBV10-3; D might be TRBD1 (6 bases). V was clipped by 4 bases and J by 5 bases, with 17 bases between them. There are 16 residues in the CDR3. From germline, CDR1 is ENHRY and CDR2 SYGVKD. The CDR3 loop reads CAISGGIRGWTGELFF. The DNA of the CDR3 is TGTGCCATCAGTGGGGGGATCAGGGGATGGACCGGGGAGCTGTTTTTT.

The rearrangement joins TRBV29-1 to TRBJ1-2, with a possible D match to TRBD1 (6 bases). Trimming left V 5 bases short and J 8 bases short, with 9 bases between. Germline CDR1 SQVTM, CDR2 ANQGSEA. CDR3 length equals 10 residues. The CDR3 region has the DNA TGCAGCGTTTACAGGGAGGGCTACACCTTC. Translated: CSVYREGYTF.

The chain links TRBV5-5 to TRBJ2-3; D not certain. With 2 bases removed from V and 0 bases from J, the gap between germline ends came to 10 bases. Germline CDR1 and CDR2: SGHKS and YYEKEE (reference sequence). The CDR3 covers 15 residues. The CDR3 nucleotides read TGTGCCAGCAGCTTTTACTCAGGCAGCACAGATACGCAGTATTTT. Protein sequence: CASSFYSGSTDTQYF.

This clone has only a few counts. The V and J genes are TRBV18 and TRBJ2-2; a weak D match, TRBD2 (6 bases). The V gene lost 0 bases and the J gene lost 7 bases, with 15 bases spanning the gap. Looked up from germline, CDR1 is KGHSH and CDR2 is LQKENI. This CDR3 region has 16 residues. CDR3 amino acids: CASSPPKGGFDGELFF. The DNA of the CDR3 is TGTGCCAGCTCACCACCGAAGGGAGGTTTCGACGGGGAGCTGTTTTTT.

This CDR3 reads CASSWTSGGLNTGELFF. The CDR3 region has the DNA TGTGCCAGCAGCTGGACTAGCGGGGGGCTGAACACCGGGGAGCTGTTTTTT. This rearrangement joins TRBV7-9 to TRBJ2-2, with 14 bases lining up with TRBD2. In germline, CDR1 is SEHNR, CDR2 FQNEAQ (reference sequence). The CDR3 is made up of 17 amino acids. V lost 4 bases and J lost 1; bases outside the gene matches: 2. The full variable domain, rest sourced from reference TRBV7-9 and TRBJ2-2, is DTGVSQNPRHKITKRGQNVTFRCDPISEHNRLYWYRQTLGQGPEFLTYFQNEAQLEKSRLLSDRFSAERPKGSFSTLEIQRTEQGDSAMYLCASSWTSGGLNTGELFFGEGSRLTVL.

The J gene is TRBJ2-7, the V gene TRBV7-2, with D possibly matching TRBD2 (5 bases). With 5 bases removed from V and 7 bases from J, the gap between germline ends came to 15 bases. Germline CDR1 and CDR2: SGHTA and FQGNSA. This CDR3 region has 13 residues. For the CDR3, the DNA is TGTGCCAGCAGCGCGGACCGTCGGGGAGAGCAGTACTTC. It translates to CASSADRRGEQYF.

The chain has TRBV2 and TRBJ2-1; TRBD2 matches at 10 bases. CDR3 size: 15 residues. J lost 9 bases, V lost 7 bases, and 12 bases had no gene match. Germline values: CDR1 SNHLY, CDR2 FYNNEI. This CDR3 is CASTEGLAGEGEQFF. DNA for the CDR3: TGTGCCAGCACCGAAGGGCTAGCGGGGGAGGGTGAGCAGTTCTTC. The whole variable domain, remainder taken from reference TRBV2 and TRBJ2-1, is EPEVTQTPSHQVTQMGQEVILRCVPISNHLYFYWYRQILGQKVEFLVSFYNNEISEKSEIFDDQFSVERPDGSNFTLKIRSTKLEDSAMYFCASTEGLAGEGEQFFGPGTRLTVL.

V usage is TRBV18 and J usage is TRBJ2-1; a weak D match, TRBD2 (5 bases). The CDR3 consists of 13 residues. The germline V gene has CDR1 KGHSH and CDR2 LQKENI. The V gene lost 2 bases and the J gene lost 13 bases, with 15 bases spanning the gap. CDR3 residues: CASSPGMAGIQFF. The CDR3 bases are TGTGCCAGCTCACCAGGGATGGCGGGTATCCAGTTCTTC. Variable domain in full (rest from reference TRBV18 and TRBJ2-1): NAGVMQNPRHLVRRRGQEARLRCSPMKGHSHVYWYRQLPEEGLKFMVYLQKENIIDESGMPKERFSAEFPKEGPSILRIQQVVRGDSAAYFCASSPGMAGIQFFGPGTRLTVL.

The genes are TRBV11-2 and TRBJ2-5; D remains unclear. The germline gives CDR1 SGHAT, CDR2 FQNNGV. V was clipped by 5 bases and J by 2 bases, with 3 bases between them. The CDR3 length is 11 residues. CDR3 nucleotides: TGTGCCAGCAGCCCTCAAGAGACCCAGTACTTC. This translates into CASSPQETQYF. The whole variable domain, filled in from reference TRBV11-2 and TRBJ2-5, reads EAGVAQSPRYKIIEKRQSVAFWCNPISGHATLYWYQQILGQGPKLLIQFQNNGVVDDSQLPKDRFSAERLKGVDSTLKIQPAKLEDSAVYLCASSPQETQYFGPGTRLLVL.

The chain couples TRBV7-3 to TRBJ2-2; TRBD1 or TRBD2 may be the D gene (6 bases each). The CDR3 is 15 amino acids. The germline V gene encodes CDR1 SGHTA and CDR2 FQGTGA. Trimming cost V 2 bases and J 4 bases, with 11 bases left between them. The CDR3 sequence is CASSLWGAGTGELFF. CDR3 DNA: TGTGCCAGCAGCTTATGGGGGGCCGGCACCGGGGAGCTGTTTTTT.

CDR3 in DNA: TGTGCCTGGAAGGACACGGGACACCTCCGGGGTTACGAGCAGTACTTC. As protein: CAWKDTGHLRGYEQYF. The chain links TRBV30 to TRBJ2-7; D may be TRBD1 (6 bases). The V end lost 4 bases, the J end lost 4 bases, and 23 bases lay between the germline ends. CDR1 is GTSNPN and CDR2 is SVGIG in the germline V gene (reference sequence). The CDR3 consists of 16 residues. Variable domain in full (rest from reference TRBV30 and TRBJ2-7): SQTIHQWPATLVQPVGSPLSLECTVEGTSNPNLYWYRQAAGRGLQLLFYSVGIGQISSEVPQNLSASRPQDRQFILSSKKLLLSDSGFYLCAWKDTGHLRGYEQYFGPGTRLTVT.

The CDR3 nucleotides are TGTGCCAGCAGCCCCACGGGACAGGGGGTCTGGGAGCAGTACTTC. This gives the protein CASSPTGQGVWEQYF. The V call is TRBV7-2, the J call TRBJ2-7, with TRBD1 identical over 11 bases. The CDR3 contains 15 residues. The germline V gene has CDR1 SGHTA and CDR2 FQGNSA. After removal of 5 bases from V and 7 bases from J, the junction contained 10 bases not matched to a gene.

The chain combines TRBV9 with TRBJ2-3; D tentatively fits TRBD1 or TRBD2 (5 bases each). Germline lookup yields CDR1 SGDLS and CDR2 YYNGEE. The CDR3 totals 14 residues. V dropped 6 bases and J dropped 1 base, with 12 bases sitting between them. The CDR3 loop reads CASNHGGGTDTQYF. The DNA of the CDR3 is TGTGCCAGCAATCATGGGGGAGGCACAGATACGCAGTATTTT.

The chain has TRBV7-8 and TRBJ1-1; no clear D. CDR3 length: 12 amino acids. V was trimmed by 1 base and J by 6 bases, leaving 6 bases between them. Germline CDR1 is SGHVS and CDR2 is FQNEAQ. The DNA for the CDR3 is TGTGCCAGCAGCTTAGGGCGGTCTGAAGCTTTCTTT. Its protein product is CASSLGRSEAFF.

The V and J genes are TRBV18 and TRBJ1-2, with D uncertain. Per germline, CDR1 KGHSH and CDR2 LQKENI. V was shortened by 3 bases and J by 0 bases, with 11 bases between the two germline ends. This CDR3 is 15 amino acids long. CDR3 region: CASSPPSLANYGYTF. The DNA for the CDR3 is TGTGCCAGCTCACCCCCGAGTCTAGCTAACTATGGCTACACCTTC.

This clone was recorded once. This rearrangement joins TRBV11-1 to TRBJ2-2, with D possibly matching TRBD1 (8 bases). The CDR3 loop spans 16 amino acids. The V and J ends lost 8 bases and 3 bases respectively, with 19 bases between them. Germline values: CDR1 SGHAT, CDR2 FQDESV (reference sequence). For the CDR3, the DNA is TGTGCCAGCCACAACCGACAGGGGAGGGACACCGGGGAGCTGTTTTTT. It specifies CASHNRQGRDTGELFF.